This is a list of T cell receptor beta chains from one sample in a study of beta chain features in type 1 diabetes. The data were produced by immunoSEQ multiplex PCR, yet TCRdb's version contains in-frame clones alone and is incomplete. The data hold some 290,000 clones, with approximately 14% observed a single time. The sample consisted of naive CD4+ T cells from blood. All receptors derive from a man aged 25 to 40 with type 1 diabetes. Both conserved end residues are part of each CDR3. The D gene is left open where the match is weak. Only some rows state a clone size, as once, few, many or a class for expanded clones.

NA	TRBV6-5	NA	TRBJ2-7	CASRGPVSEQYF	TGTGCCAGCAGGGGGCCGGTGAGCGAGCAGTACTTC
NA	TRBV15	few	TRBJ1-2	CATSSNQVLHGYTF	TGTGCCACCAGCAGCAATCAGGTTCTGCATGGCTACACCTTC
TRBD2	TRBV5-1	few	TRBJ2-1	CASSPLAGVQDEQFF	TGCGCCAGCAGCCCCCTAGCGGGAGTTCAGGATGAGCAGTTCTTC
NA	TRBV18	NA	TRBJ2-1	CASSPPSFGWQFF	TGTGCCAGCTCACCACCGTCCTTTGGCTGGCAGTTCTTC
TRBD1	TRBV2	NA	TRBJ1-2	CASRQTGMRNYGYTF	TGTGCCAGCAGACAGACAGGGATGAGAAACTATGGCTACACCTTC
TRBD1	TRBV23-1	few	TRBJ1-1	CASSHRGKMNTEAFF	TGCGCCAGCAGTCACAGGGGGAAGATGAACACTGAAGCTTTCTTT
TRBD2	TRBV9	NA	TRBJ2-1	CASSVASWLAGGGYNEQFF	TGTGCCAGCAGCGTAGCGTCGTGGCTAGCGGGAGGGGGTTACAATGAGCAGTTCTTC
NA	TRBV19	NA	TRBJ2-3	CASSGRAVPTDTQYF	TGTGCCAGTAGTGGCCGAGCGGTACCCACAGATACGCAGTATTTT
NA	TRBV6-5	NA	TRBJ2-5	CASSSPPKTQYF	TGTGCCAGCAGTTCCCCCCCCAAGACCCAGTACTTC
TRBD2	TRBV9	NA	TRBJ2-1	CASSVANGRGQFF	TGTGCCAGCAGCGTAGCTAACGGGAGGGGGCAGTTCTTC
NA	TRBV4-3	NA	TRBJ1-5	CASSLSFANQPQHF	TGCGCCAGCAGCCTAAGCTTTGCCAATCAGCCCCAGCATTTT
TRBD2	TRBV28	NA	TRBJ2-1	CASSSTTSGRAGEQFF	TGTGCCAGCAGTTCGACGACTAGCGGGAGGGCTGGTGAGCAGTTCTTC
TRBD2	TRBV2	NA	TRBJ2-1	CASRSGTSGKDEQFF	TGTGCCAGCAGGTCGGGGACTAGCGGGAAGGATGAGCAGTTCTTC
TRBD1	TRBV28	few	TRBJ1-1	CASSLAMGQRNTEAFF	TGTGCCAGCAGTTTAGCCATGGGACAGCGGAACACTGAAGCTTTCTTT
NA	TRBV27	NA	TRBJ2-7	CASSTPGLGSYEQYF	TGTGCCAGCAGTACTCCGGGACTCGGCTCCTACGAGCAGTACTTC
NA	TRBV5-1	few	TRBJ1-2	CASSLVVSGSYGYTF	TGCGCCAGCAGCTTGGTAGTCAGTGGGAGCTATGGCTACACCTTC
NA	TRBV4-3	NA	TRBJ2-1	CASSQVGQRNEQFF	TGCGCCAGCAGCCAAGTTGGACAGAGGAATGAGCAGTTCTTC
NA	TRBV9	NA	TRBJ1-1	CASSIQGNTEAFF	TGTGCCAGCAGCATCCAGGGGAACACTGAAGCTTTCTTT
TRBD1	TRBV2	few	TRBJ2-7	CASSEGGQGHYEQYF	TGTGCCAGCAGTGAAGGTGGACAGGGACACTACGAGCAGTACTTC
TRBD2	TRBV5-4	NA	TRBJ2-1	CASKLAGGYNEQFF	TGTGCCAGCAAACTAGCGGGGGGGTACAATGAGCAGTTCTTC
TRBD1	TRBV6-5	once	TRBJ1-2	CASSYGSGQGYGYTF	TGTGCCAGCAGTTACGGTTCGGGACAGGGCTATGGCTACACCTTC
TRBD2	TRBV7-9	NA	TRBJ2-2	CASSLGTSGSSGELFF	TGTGCCAGCAGCTTAGGTACTAGCGGGAGTTCCGGGGAGCTGTTTTTT
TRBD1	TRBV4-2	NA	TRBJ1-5	CASSLEGAPQHF	TGTGCCAGCAGCCTCGAGGGGGCGCCCCAGCATTTT
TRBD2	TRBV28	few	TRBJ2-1	CASRTSGSHNEQFF	TGTGCCAGCAGGACTAGCGGGAGCCACAATGAGCAGTTCTTC
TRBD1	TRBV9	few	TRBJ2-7	CASSVTGGDEQYF	TGTGCCAGCAGCGTTACAGGGGGCGACGAGCAGTACTTC
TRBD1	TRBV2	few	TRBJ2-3	CASRGTGASTQYF	TGTGCCAGCAGGGGTACAGGGGCCAGCACGCAGTATTTT
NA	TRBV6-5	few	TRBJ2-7	CATSSYPPYEQYF	TGTGCCACCAGTAGCTATCCCCCTTACGAGCAGTACTTC
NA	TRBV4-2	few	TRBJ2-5	CASSQSELRETQYF	TGTGCCAGCAGCCAAAGCGAGTTGAGAGAGACCCAGTACTTC
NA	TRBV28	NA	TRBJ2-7	CASSPGTYEQYF	TGTGCCAGCAGTCCGGGGACCTACGAGCAGTACTTC
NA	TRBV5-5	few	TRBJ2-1	CASSPGGNSYNEQFF	TGTGCCAGCAGCCCTGGGGGGAATTCCTACAATGAGCAGTTCTTC
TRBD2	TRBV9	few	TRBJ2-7	CASSVASGSMGYEQYF	TGTGCCAGCAGCGTAGCAAGCGGGAGTATGGGCTACGAGCAGTACTTC
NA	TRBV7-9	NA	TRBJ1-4	CASSATGFLEKLFF	TGTGCCAGCAGCGCTACAGGGTTTCTGGAAAAACTGTTTTTT
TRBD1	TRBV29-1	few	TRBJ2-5	CSAGRGQSETQYF	TGCAGCGCCGGAAGGGGACAGTCCGAGACCCAGTACTTC
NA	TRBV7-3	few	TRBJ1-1	CASSLTHPNTEAFF	TGTGCCAGCAGCTTAACACACCCAAACACTGAAGCTTTCTTT
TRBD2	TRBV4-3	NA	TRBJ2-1	CASSQKLLAGVTYNEQFF	TGCGCCAGCAGCCAAAAACTCTTAGCGGGAGTCACCTACAATGAGCAGTTCTTC
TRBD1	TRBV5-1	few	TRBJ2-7	CASIPPGQPYEQYF	TGCGCCAGCATTCCCCCGGGACAGCCTTACGAGCAGTACTTC
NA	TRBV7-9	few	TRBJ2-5	CASSFQGQETQYF	TGTGCCAGCAGCTTCCAGGGCCAAGAGACCCAGTACTTC
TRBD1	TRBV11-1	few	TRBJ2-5	CASTGVEATQYF	TGTGCCAGTACAGGGGTGGAGGCGACCCAGTACTTC
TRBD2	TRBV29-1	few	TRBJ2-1	CSVGLAEQFF	TGCAGCGTCGGACTAGCTGAGCAGTTCTTC
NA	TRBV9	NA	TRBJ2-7	CASSSGEMSYEQYF	TGTGCCAGCAGCTCGGGAGAAATGTCCTACGAGCAGTACTTC
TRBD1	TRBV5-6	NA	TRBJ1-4	CASSMGQGHEKLFF	TGTGCCAGCAGTATGGGACAGGGACATGAAAAACTGTTTTTT
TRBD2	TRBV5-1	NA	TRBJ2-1	CASSLEAREGQFF	TGCGCCAGCAGCTTGGAGGCACGGGAGGGGCAGTTCTTC
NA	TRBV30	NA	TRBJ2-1	CAHQPGSNNEQFF	TGTGCCCACCAGCCAGGGTCGAACAATGAGCAGTTCTTC
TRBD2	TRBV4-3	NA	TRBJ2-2	CASSQAERETGELFF	TGCGCCAGCAGCCAAGCGGAGCGGGAGACCGGGGAGCTGTTTTTT
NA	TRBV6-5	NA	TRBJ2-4	CASSPYALAKNIQYF	TGTGCCAGCAGCCCTTATGCACTAGCCAAAAACATTCAGTACTTC
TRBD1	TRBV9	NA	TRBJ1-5	CASSAGPDRVSNQPQHF	TGTGCCAGCAGCGCAGGGCCGGACAGGGTCAGCAATCAGCCCCAGCATTTT
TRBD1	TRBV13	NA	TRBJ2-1	CASLDRGAFSGNEQFF	TGTGCCAGCCTAGACAGGGGTGCGTTCTCGGGGAATGAGCAGTTCTTC
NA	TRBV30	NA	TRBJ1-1	CAWSVRGGNTEAFF	TGTGCCTGGAGTGTACGAGGGGGGAACACTGAAGCTTTCTTT
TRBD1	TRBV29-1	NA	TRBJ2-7	CSVLDRGSNLAHEQYF	TGCAGCGTACTAGACAGGGGGTCCAATCTGGCCCACGAGCAGTACTTC
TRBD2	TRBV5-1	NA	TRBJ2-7	CASSLEASGGEQYF	TGCGCCAGCAGCTTGGAGGCTAGCGGTGGCGAGCAGTACTTC
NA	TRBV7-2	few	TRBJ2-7	CASSKQSSYEQYF	TGTGCCAGCAGCAAACAGAGCTCCTACGAGCAGTACTTC
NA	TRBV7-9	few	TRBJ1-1	CASSPRGTMGTEAFF	TGTGCCAGCAGCCCGAGGGGGACCATGGGGACTGAAGCTTTCTTT
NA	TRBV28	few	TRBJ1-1	CASSPLGLWTEAFF	TGTGCCAGCAGCCCACTGGGGCTATGGACTGAAGCTTTCTTT